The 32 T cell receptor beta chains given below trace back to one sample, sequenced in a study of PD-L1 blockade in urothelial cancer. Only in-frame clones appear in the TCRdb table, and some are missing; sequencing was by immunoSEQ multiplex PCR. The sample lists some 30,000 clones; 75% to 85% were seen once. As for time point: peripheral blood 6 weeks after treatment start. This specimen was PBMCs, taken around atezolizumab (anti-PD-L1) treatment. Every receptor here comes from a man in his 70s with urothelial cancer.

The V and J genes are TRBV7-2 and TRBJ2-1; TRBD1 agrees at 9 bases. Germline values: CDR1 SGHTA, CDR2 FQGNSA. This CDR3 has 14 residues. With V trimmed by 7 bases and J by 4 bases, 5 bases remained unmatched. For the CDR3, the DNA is TGTGCCAGCACCACAGGGGGCTCGTACAATGAGCAGTTCTTC. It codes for CASTTGGSYNEQFF.

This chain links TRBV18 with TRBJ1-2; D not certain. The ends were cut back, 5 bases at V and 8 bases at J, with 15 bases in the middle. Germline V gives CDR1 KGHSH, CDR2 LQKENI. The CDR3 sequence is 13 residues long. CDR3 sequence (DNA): TGTGCCAGCTCATCTAACGGGAACGCCGGCTACACCTTC. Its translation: CASSSNGNAGYTF.

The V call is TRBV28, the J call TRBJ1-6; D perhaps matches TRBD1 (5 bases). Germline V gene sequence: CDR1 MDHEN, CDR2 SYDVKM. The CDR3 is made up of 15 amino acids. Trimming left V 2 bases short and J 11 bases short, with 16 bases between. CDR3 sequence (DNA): TGTGCCAGCAGTTTAGTCGGCTCTATCAGGGCACCCCTCCACTTT. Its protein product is CASSLVGSIRAPLHF.

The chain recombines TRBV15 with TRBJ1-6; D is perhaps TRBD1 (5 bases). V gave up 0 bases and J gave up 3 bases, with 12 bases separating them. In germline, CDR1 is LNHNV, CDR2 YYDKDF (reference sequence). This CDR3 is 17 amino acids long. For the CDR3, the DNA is TGTGCCACCAGCAGAGATCTTGACAGCGTCTATAATTCACCCCTCCACTTT. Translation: CATSRDLDSVYNSPLHF.

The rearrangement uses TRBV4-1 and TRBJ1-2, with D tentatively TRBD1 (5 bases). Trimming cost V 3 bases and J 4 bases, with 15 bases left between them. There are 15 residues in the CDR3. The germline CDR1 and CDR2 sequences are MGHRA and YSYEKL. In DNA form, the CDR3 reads TGCGCCAGCAGCCAGGGGCCGTCACCTATCTATGGCTACACCTTC. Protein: CASSQGPSPIYGYTF.

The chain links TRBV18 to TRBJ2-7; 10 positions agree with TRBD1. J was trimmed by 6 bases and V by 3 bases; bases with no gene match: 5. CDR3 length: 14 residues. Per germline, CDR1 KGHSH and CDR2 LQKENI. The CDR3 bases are TGTGCCAGCTCACCGGGACAGGGGTTCCTCGAGCAGTACTTC. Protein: CASSPGQGFLEQYF.

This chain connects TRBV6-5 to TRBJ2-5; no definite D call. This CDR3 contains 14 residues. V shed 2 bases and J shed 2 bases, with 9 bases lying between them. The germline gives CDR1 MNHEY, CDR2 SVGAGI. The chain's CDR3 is CASSYMGTQETQYF. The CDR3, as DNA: TGTGCCAGCAGTTACATGGGCACTCAAGAGACCCAGTACTTC.

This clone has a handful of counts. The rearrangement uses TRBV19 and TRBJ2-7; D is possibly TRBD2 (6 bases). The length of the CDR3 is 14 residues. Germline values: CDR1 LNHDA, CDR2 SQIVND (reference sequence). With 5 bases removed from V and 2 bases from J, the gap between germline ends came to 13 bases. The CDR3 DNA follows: TGTGCCAGTAGTCGGAGGGGATCCCCCTACGAGCAGTACTTC. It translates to CASSRRGSPYEQYF.

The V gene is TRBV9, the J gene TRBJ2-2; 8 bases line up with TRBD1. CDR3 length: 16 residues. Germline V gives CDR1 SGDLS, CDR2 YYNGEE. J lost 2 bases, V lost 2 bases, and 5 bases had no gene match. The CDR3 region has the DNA TGTGCCAGCAGCGTTTCAGGGGGCGTTAACACCGGGGAGCTGTTTTTT. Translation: CASSVSGGVNTGELFF.

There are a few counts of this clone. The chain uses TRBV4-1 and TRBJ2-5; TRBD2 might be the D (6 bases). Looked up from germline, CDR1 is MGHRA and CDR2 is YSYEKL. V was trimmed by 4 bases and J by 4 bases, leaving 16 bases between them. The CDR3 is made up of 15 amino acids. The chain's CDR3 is CASSPWWGVVETQYF. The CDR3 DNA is TGCGCCAGCAGCCCGTGGTGGGGGGTAGTAGAGACCCAGTACTTC.

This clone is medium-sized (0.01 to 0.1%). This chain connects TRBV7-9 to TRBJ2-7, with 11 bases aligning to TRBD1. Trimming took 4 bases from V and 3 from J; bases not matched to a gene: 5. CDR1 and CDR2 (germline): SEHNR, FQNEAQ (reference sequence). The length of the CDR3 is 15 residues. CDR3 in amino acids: CASSSGTGGFYEQYF. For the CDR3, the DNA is TGTGCCAGCAGCTCAGGGACAGGGGGTTTCTACGAGCAGTACTTC. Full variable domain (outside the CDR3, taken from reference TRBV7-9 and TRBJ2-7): DTGVSQNPRHKITKRGQNVTFRCDPISEHNRLYWYRQTLGQGPEFLTYFQNEAQLEKSRLLSDRFSAERPKGSFSTLEIQRTEQGDSAMYLCASSSGTGGFYEQYFGPGTRLTVT.

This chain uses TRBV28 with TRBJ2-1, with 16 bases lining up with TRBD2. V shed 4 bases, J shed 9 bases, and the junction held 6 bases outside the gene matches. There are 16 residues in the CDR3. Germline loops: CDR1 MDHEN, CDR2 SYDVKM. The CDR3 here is CASSSPGTSGRVEQFF. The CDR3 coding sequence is TGTGCCAGCAGTTCCCCCGGGACTAGCGGGAGGGTTGAGCAGTTCTTC.

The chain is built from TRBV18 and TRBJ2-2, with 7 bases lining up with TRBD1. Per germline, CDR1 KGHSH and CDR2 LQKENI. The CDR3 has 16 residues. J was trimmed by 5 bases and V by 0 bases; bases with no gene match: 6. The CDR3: CASSPPPGQLTGELFF. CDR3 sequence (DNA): TGTGCCAGCTCACCACCTCCGGGACAGCTTACCGGGGAGCTGTTTTTT.

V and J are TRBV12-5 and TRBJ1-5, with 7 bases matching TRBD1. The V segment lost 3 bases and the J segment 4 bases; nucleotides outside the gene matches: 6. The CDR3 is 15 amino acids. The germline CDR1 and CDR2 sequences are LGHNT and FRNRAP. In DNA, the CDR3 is TGTGCTAGTGGTTTTGCGACAGGGTATAATCAGCCCCAGCATTTT. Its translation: CASGFATGYNQPQHF.

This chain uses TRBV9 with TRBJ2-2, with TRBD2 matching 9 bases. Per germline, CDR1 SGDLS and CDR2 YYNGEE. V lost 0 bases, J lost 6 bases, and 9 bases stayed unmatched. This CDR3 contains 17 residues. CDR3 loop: CASSVDISGRPSGELFF. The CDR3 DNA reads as TGTGCCAGCAGCGTAGATATAAGCGGGAGGCCTTCCGGGGAGCTGTTTTTT.

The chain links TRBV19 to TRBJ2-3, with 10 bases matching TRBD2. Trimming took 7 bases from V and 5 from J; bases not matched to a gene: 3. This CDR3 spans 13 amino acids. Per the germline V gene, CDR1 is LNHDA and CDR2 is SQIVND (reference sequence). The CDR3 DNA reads TGTGCCAGTAAGGCTAGCGGGGGAGATACGCAGTATTTT. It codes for CASKASGGDTQYF.

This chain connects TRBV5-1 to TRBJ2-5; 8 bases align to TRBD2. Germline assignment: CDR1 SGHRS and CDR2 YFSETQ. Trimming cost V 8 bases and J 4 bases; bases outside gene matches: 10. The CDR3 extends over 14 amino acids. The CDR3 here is CASRTGGASETQYF. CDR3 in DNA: TGCGCCAGTCGAACGGGGGGGGCCTCAGAGACCCAGTACTTC.

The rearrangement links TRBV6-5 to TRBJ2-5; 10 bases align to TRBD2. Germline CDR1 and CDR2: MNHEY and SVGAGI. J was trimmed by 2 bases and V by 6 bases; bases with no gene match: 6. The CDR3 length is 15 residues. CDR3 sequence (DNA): TGTGCCAGCAGCCAGAGCGGGGGGGTTCAAGAGACCCAGTACTTC. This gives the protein CASSQSGGVQETQYF.

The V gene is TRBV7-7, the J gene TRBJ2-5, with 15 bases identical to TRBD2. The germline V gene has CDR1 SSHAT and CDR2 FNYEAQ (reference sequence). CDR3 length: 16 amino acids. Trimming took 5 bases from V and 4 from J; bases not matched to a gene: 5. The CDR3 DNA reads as TGTGCCAGCAGCCGGACTAGCGGGGGGGCGGCAGAGACCCAGTACTTC. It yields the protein CASSRTSGGAAETQYF.

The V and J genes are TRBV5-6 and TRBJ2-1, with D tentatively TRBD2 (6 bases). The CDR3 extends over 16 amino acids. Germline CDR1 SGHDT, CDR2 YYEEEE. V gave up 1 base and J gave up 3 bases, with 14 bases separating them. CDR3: CASSLFVGAGYNEQFF. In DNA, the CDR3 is TGTGCCAGCAGCTTGTTTGTGGGAGCGGGCTACAATGAGCAGTTCTTC.

The CDR3 DNA sequence: TGTGCCAGCTCACCGAAAGCGGGAGGTGGGGATACGCAGTATTTT. Amino acids: CASSPKAGGGDTQYF. This chain connects TRBV18 to TRBJ2-3; 9 nucleotides align to TRBD2. The CDR3 consists of 15 residues. Germline V gene lookup returns CDR1 KGHSH and CDR2 LQKENI. With 3 bases clipped from V and 6 bases from J, the junction kept 7 bases outside the gene matches.

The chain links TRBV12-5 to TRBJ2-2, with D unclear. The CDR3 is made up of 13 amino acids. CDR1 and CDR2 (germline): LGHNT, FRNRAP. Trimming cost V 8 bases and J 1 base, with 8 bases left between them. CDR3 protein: CASRTQNTGELFF. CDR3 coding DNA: TGTGCTAGTAGAACTCAGAACACCGGGGAGCTGTTTTTT. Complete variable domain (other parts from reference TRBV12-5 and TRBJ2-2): DARVTQTPRHKVTEMGQEVTMRCQPILGHNTVFWYRQTMMQGLELLAYFRNRAPLDDSGMPKDRFSAEMPDATLATLKIQPSEPRDSAVYFCASRTQNTGELFFGEGSRLTVL.

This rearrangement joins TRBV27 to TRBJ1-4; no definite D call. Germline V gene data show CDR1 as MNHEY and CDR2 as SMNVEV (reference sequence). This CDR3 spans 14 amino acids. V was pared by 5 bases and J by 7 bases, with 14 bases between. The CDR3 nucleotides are TGTGCCAGCAGTCTCCAACCTGCCGGTGAAAAACTGTTTTTT. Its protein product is CASSLQPAGEKLFF.

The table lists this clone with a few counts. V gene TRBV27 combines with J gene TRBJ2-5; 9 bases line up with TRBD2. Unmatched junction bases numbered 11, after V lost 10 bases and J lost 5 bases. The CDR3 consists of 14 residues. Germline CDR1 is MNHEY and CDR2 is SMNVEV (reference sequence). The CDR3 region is CATNRGGGLETQYF. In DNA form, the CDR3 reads TGTGCCACAAATCGCGGGGGGGGGCTGGAGACCCAGTACTTC.

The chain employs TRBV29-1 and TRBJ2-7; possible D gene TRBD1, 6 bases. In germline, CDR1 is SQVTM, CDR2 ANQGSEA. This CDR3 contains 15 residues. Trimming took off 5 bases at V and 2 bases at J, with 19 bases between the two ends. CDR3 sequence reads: CSVSTPDRLAYEQYF. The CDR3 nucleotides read TGCAGCGTTTCCACCCCTGACAGGCTCGCCTACGAGCAGTACTTC.

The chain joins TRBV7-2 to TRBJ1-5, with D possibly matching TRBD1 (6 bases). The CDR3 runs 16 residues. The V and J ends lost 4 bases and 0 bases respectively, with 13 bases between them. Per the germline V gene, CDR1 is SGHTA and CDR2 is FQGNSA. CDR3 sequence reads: CASSSSGDPSNQPQHF. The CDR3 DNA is TGTGCCAGCAGCTCTTCAGGGGACCCTAGCAATCAGCCCCAGCATTTT.

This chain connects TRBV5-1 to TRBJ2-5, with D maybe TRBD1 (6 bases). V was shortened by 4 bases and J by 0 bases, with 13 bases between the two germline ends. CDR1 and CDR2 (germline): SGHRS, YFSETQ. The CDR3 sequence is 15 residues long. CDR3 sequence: CASSPGQIDQETQYF. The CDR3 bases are TGCGCCAGCAGCCCCGGACAGATCGACCAAGAGACCCAGTACTTC.

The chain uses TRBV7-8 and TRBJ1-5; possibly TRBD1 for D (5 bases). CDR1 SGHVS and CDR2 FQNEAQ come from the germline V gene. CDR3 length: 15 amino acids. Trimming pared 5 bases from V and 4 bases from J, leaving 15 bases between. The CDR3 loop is CASSPLDMKNQPQHF. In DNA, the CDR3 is TGTGCCAGCAGCCCGTTGGACATGAAGAATCAGCCCCAGCATTTT.

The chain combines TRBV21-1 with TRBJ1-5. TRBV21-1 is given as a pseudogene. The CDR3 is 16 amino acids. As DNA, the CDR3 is TGTGCCAGCAGCAAAAGGGCGGGGCCTTTGGATCAGCCCCAGCATTTT. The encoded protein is CASSKRAGPLDQPQHF.

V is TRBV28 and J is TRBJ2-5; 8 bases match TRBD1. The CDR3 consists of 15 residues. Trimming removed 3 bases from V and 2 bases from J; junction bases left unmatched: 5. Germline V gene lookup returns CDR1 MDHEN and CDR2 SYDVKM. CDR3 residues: CASSLTGEGQETQYF. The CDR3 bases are TGTGCCAGCAGTTTGACAGGGGAAGGGCAAGAGACCCAGTACTTC.

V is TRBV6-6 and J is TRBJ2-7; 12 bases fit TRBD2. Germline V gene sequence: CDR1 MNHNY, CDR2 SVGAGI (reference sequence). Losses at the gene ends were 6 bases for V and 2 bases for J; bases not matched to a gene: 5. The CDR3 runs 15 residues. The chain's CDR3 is CASRDLAGGAYEQYF. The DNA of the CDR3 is TGTGCCAGCAGAGATCTAGCGGGAGGGGCCTACGAGCAGTACTTC.

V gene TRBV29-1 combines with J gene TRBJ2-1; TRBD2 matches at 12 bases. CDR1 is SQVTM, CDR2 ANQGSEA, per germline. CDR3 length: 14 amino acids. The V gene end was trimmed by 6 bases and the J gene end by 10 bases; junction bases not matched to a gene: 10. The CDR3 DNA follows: TGCAGCGTCGTGACTAGCGGGAGTTTGAGCGAGCAGTTCTTC. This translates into CSVVTSGSLSEQFF.